This paragraph covers one TCR beta chain sequence. The data were obtained in a study of cytomegalovirus exposure and HLA in healthy donors. Primers included in the PCR were 60 Vbeta and 13 Jbeta primers. Original processing notes: A later analysis tallied 75 million to 80 million unique TCR beta chains, some 10 million of them shared. TCRdb keeps only in-frame clones here, not all; method: immunoSEQ multiplex PCR. V, J and clone size were drawn from that table, and D and trimming were deduced from the DNA. The sample contains some 150,000 clones, roughly 85% of which appear only once. The donors were healthy bone marrow donors. V was trimmed by 1 base and J by 6 bases, leaving 17 bases between them. The CDR3 is 15 amino acids. Germline V lookup: CDR1 SQVTM, CDR2 ANQGSEA.

Sequencing input: PBMCs. This clonotype was obtained from a man between 35 and 55 years old in good health and CMV-seronegative. V and J are TRBV29-1 and TRBJ2-3; maybe TRBD2 (7 bases). The CDR3: CSVEGSGGAWDTQYF. CDR3 nucleotides: TGCAGCGTTGAAGGGTCGGGGGGCGCATGGGATACGCAGTATTTT.